Presented here are 15 T cell receptor beta chains from one specimen sequenced in a study of control samples from healthy donors and cancer patients. The method was immunoSEQ multiplex PCR; TCRdb's version includes in-frame clones alone and lacks a portion of them. This table has approximately 190,000 clones, roughly nine tenths appearing once. The sample consisted of blood. These receptors were taken from a man younger than 45 in good health.

This chain uses TRBV5-1 with TRBJ2-7; TRBD1 or TRBD2 may be the D gene (5 bases each). This CDR3 is built from 14 residues. V was cut by 5 bases and J by 5 bases, with 17 bases left in between. Germline lookup yields CDR1 SGHRS and CDR2 YFSETQ. CDR3 DNA sequence: TGCGCCAGCAGGACGGGACCTGATGGCAACGAGCAGTACTTC. Translated, it gives CASRTGPDGNEQYF.

This rearrangement joins TRBV11-2 to TRBJ1-4; TRBD1 matches 10 bases. This CDR3 is built from 15 residues. V was pared by 6 bases and J by 7 bases, with 8 bases of the junction left unmatched. The V gene's germline CDR1 is SGHAT and CDR2 FQNNGV. In DNA, the CDR3 is TGTGCCAGCAGAAGGTGGGGGACAGGGGTTGAAAAACTGTTTTTT. Residues: CASRRWGTGVEKLFF. Full variable domain (missing parts from reference TRBV11-2 and TRBJ1-4): EAGVAQSPRYKIIEKRQSVAFWCNPISGHATLYWYQQILGQGPKLLIQFQNNGVVDDSQLPKDRFSAERLKGVDSTLKIQPAKLEDSAVYLCASRRWGTGVEKLFFGSGTQLSVL.

This clone was recorded once. The gene calls are TRBV10-3 and TRBJ1-5; D gene uncertain. CDR1 ENHRY and CDR2 SYGVKD come from the germline V gene. Trimming took off 0 bases at V and 2 bases at J, with 11 bases between the two ends. This CDR3 spans 16 amino acids. The CDR3 reads CAISESRGARNQPQHF. DNA of the CDR3: TGTGCCATCAGTGAGTCCCGTGGAGCGCGCAATCAGCCCCAGCATTTT.

The rearrangement uses TRBV7-6 and TRBJ2-7; the match to TRBD1 covers 10 bases. This CDR3 region has 14 residues. Germline CDR1 and CDR2: SGHVS and FNYEAQ. After removal of 5 bases from V and 5 bases from J, the junction contained 6 bases not matched to a gene. The CDR3 spells CASSATGGRDEQYF. The CDR3 nucleotides read TGTGCCAGCAGCGCGACAGGGGGCAGGGACGAGCAGTACTTC.

The chain recombines TRBV30 with TRBJ1-1; possibly TRBD1 for D (5 bases). The CDR3 runs 16 residues. Germline V lookup: CDR1 GTSNPN, CDR2 SVGIG (reference sequence). V was clipped by 7 bases and J by 2 bases, with 23 bases between them. The CDR3, as DNA: TGTGCCTCCTCCCCCGCACTCAGGGTAGGCAACACTGAAGCTTTCTTT. It codes for CASSPALRVGNTEAFF.

This clone was recorded once. The gene calls are TRBV19 and TRBJ2-1; D remains ambiguous. Germline V gene data show CDR1 as LNHDA and CDR2 as SQIVND (reference sequence). This CDR3 has 14 residues. The germline V and J ends were trimmed by 7 bases and 0 bases, with 10 bases remaining between them. CDR3 protein: CASNVESSYNEQFF. The CDR3 bases are TGTGCCAGTAACGTTGAGAGCTCCTACAATGAGCAGTTCTTC.

The gene calls are TRBV2 and TRBJ1-5, with D possibly TRBD1 on 5 matching bases. The length of the CDR3 is 14 residues. Germline lookup yields CDR1 SNHLY and CDR2 FYNNEI. Trimming removed 7 bases at V and 2 bases at J, with 12 bases between. The chain's CDR3 is CASTLTGRNQPQHF. For the CDR3, the DNA is TGTGCCAGCACCCTCACAGGACGCAATCAGCCCCAGCATTTT.

The CDR3 protein is CASSFRADTQYF. CDR3 nucleotides: TGTGCCAGCAGCTTTAGGGCAGATACGCAGTATTTT. The genes are TRBV7-9 and TRBJ2-3; D remains ambiguous. V gave up 3 bases and J gave up 4 bases, with 5 bases separating them. Germline values: CDR1 SEHNR, CDR2 FQNEAQ (reference sequence). This CDR3 is 12 amino acids long.

This clone was recorded a few times. The chain uses TRBV3-1 (or the pseudogene TRBV3-2) and TRBJ1-2, with 9 bases fitting TRBD1. Germline V CDR1 and CDR2: LGHDT, YNNKEL (reference sequence). This CDR3 spans 15 amino acids. V trimming: 1 base; J trimming: 7 bases; junction bases outside the gene matches: 7. Written as DNA, the CDR3 is TGTGCCAGCAGCCAAGTAGGACAGGGGAGGGGTGGCTACACCTTC. It encodes CASSQVGQGRGGYTF.

The chain carries TRBV19 and TRBJ2-7; 7 nucleotides match TRBD1. Germline CDR1 and CDR2: LNHDA and SQIVND (reference sequence). V dropped 7 bases and J dropped 7; count of bases not matched to a gene: 16. The CDR3 is 15 residues long. The CDR3 nucleotides are TGTGCCAGTACCCAAACAGGGGTTTTTGGCTTGGAGCAGTACTTC. It yields the protein CASTQTGVFGLEQYF.

The chain joins TRBV24-1 to TRBJ1-1, with unresolved D. The CDR3 is 14 amino acids. V was trimmed by 7 bases and J by 4 bases, leaving 15 bases between them. Germline V gives CDR1 KGHDR, CDR2 SFDVKD. The CDR3 nucleotides read TGTGCCACCAGCCCGCGGTCTGCGGGCACTGAAGCTTTCTTT. Amino acids: CATSPRSAGTEAFF.

With regard to this clone: One end of the junction does not line up with germline, which may come from a read error. This chain links TRBV12-3 or TRBV12-4 with TRBJ1-1, with TRBD1 matching over 7 bases. The CDR3 is 9 amino acids. CDR3 sequence reads: CASSPGTAF. CDR3 nucleotides: TGTGCCAGCAGTCCAGGGACAGCCTTT.

The chain joins TRBV7-6 to TRBJ1-5; 9 positions match TRBD1. CDR3 length: 15 amino acids. The germline V gene has CDR1 SGHVS and CDR2 FNYEAQ. The V segment lost 6 bases and the J segment 7 bases; nucleotides outside the gene matches: 10. The CDR3 DNA is TGTGCCAGCAGTCGGACAGGGGAATCCGGACAGCCCCAGCATTTT. Protein: CASSRTGESGQPQHF.

In this sample, this clone turned up once. The chain couples TRBV6-1 to TRBJ1-1; the D is unclear. CDR1 MNHNS and CDR2 SASEGT come from the germline V gene. Trimming removed 2 bases from V and 2 bases from J, with 15 bases in between. This CDR3 is built from 16 residues. The CDR3 loop is CASSELRVSSNTEAFF. CDR3 in DNA: TGTGCCAGCAGTGAATTGAGGGTCTCTTCAAACACTGAAGCTTTCTTT.

The DNA for the CDR3 is TGTGCCAGCAGTTTCCGGAGGACAGGGGGCACTGAAGCTTTCTTT. Protein product: CASSFRRTGGTEAFF. The chain links TRBV27 to TRBJ1-1; TRBD1 aligns across 10 bases. This CDR3 region has 15 residues. V shed 3 bases and J 4 bases; nucleotides not matched to a gene: 5. The germline CDR1 and CDR2 sequences are MNHEY and SMNVEV (reference sequence).